The clone carrying this T cell receptor (beta chain) was counted only a few times. Each patient went into thyroid surgery without having received any treatment. The sample comes from a study of metastatic and nonmetastatic thyroid tumors. From the PCR reads, TCRdb re-called clones with MiXCR. The table has 30,000 to 35,000 clones, less than 40% seen once. Source material: tumor tissue. This clonotype was obtained from a female donor with papillary thyroid cancer or a benign thyroid nodule (not recorded which). Some clones in this sample may be carry-over from other donors' samples.

The CDR3 DNA is TGTGCCAGCAGCCCCCAAAGGGGGCAAGAGACCCAGTACTTC. Translation gives CASSPQRGQETQYF. V gene TRBV6-1 combines with J gene TRBJ2-5; D perhaps matches TRBD1 (6 bases). Trimming cost V 6 bases and J 2 bases, with 13 bases left between them. CDR3 length: 14 amino acids. Germline V gene data show CDR1 as MNHNS and CDR2 as SASEGT.